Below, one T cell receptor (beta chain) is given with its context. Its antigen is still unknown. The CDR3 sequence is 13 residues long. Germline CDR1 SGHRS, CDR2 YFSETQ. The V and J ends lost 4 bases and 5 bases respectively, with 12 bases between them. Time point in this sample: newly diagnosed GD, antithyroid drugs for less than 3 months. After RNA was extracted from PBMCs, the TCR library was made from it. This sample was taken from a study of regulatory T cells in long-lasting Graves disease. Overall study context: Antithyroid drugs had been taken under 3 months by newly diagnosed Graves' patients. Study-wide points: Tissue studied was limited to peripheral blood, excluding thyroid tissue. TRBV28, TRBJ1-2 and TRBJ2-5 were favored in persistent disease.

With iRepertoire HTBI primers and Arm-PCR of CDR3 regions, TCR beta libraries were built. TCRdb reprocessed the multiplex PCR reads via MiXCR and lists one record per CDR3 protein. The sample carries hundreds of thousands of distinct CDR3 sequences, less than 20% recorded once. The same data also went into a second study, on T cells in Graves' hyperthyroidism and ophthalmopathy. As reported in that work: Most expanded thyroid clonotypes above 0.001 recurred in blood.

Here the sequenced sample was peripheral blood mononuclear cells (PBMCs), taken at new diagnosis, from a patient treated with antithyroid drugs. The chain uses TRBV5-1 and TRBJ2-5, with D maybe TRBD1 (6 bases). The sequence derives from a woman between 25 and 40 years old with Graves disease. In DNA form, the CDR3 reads TGCGCCAGCAGCCAGCCGGGACACGAGACCCAGTACTTC. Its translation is CASSQPGHETQYF.